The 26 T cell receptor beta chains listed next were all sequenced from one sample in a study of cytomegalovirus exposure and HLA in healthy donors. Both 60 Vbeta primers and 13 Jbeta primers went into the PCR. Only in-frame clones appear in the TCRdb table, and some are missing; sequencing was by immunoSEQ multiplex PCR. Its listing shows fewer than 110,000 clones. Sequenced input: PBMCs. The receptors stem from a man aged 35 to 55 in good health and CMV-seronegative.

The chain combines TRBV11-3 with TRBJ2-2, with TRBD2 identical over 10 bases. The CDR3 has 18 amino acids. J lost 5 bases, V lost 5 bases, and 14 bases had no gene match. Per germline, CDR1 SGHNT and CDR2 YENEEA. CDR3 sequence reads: CASSPRASGGSGTGELFF. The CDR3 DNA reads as TGTGCCAGCAGCCCCAGGGCTAGCGGGGGTTCAGGAACCGGGGAGCTGTTTTTT.

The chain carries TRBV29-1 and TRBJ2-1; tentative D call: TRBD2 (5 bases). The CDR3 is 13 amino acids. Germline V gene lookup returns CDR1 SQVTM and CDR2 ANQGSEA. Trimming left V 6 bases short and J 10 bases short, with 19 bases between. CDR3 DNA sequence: TGCAGCGTGGTAGGGATTCGGCCGGGAGAGCAGTTCTTC. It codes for CSVVGIRPGEQFF.

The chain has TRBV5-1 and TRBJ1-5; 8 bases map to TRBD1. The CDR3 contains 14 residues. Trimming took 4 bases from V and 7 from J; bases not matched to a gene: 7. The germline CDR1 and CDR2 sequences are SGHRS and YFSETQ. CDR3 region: CASSTGQAGQPQHF. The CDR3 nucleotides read TGCGCCAGCAGCACGGGACAGGCAGGGCAGCCCCAGCATTTT.

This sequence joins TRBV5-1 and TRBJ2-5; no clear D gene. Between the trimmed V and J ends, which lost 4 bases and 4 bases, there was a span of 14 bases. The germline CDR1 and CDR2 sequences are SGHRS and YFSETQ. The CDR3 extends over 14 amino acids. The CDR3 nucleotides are TGCGCCAGCAGCCGGTCTAAGCCAGGAGAGACCCAGTACTTC. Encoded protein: CASSRSKPGETQYF.

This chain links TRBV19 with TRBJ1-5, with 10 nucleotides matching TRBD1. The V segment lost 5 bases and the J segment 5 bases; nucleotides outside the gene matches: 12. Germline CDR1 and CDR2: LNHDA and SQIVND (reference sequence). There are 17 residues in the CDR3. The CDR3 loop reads CASSSGTGAFTHQPQHF. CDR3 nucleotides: TGTGCCAGTAGTTCCGGGACAGGGGCCTTTACTCATCAGCCCCAGCATTTT. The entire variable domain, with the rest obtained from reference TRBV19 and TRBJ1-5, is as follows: DGGITQSPKYLFRKEGQNVTLSCEQNLNHDAMYWYRQDPGQGLRLIYYSQIVNDFQKGDIAEGYSVSREKKESFPLTVTSAQKNPTAFYLCASSSGTGAFTHQPQHFGDGTRLSIL.

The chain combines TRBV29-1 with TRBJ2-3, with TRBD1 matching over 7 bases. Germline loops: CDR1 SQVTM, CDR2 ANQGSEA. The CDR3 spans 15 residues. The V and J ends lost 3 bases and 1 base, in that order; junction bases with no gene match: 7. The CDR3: CSVDPTGLGTDTQYF. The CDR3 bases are TGCAGCGTTGACCCGACAGGGTTGGGCACAGATACGCAGTATTTT.

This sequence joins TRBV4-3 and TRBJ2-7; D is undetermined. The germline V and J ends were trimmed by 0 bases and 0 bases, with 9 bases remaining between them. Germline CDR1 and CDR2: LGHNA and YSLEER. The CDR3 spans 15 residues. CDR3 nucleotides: TGCGCCAGCAGCCAAGATACTAAGAGCTCCTACGAGCAGTACTTC. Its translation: CASSQDTKSSYEQYF.

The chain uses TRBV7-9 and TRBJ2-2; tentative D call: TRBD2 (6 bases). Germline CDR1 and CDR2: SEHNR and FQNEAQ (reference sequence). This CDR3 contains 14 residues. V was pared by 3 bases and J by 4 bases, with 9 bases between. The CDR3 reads CASSLTSSTGELFF. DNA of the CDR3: TGTGCCAGCAGCTTGACTAGTTCCACCGGGGAGCTGTTTTTT.

CDR3 in amino acids: CASSLRGRNEQFF. The CDR3 DNA reads TGTGCCAGCAGCTTGCGGGGTAGGAATGAGCAGTTCTTC. V and J are TRBV5-6 and TRBJ2-1, with D tentatively TRBD2 (5 bases). The CDR3 runs 13 residues. Germline assignment: CDR1 SGHDT and CDR2 YYEEEE. V was pared by 1 base and J by 7 bases, with 9 bases between.

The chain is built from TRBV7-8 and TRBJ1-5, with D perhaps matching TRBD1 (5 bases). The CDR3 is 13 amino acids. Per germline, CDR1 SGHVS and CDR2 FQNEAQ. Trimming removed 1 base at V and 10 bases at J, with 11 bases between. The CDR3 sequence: CASSLGWTFPQHF. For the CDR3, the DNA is TGTGCCAGCAGCTTAGGGTGGACATTCCCCCAGCATTTT. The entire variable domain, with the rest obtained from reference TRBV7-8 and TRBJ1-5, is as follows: GAGVSQSPRYKVAKRGQDVALRCDPISGHVSLFWYQQALGQGPEFLTYFQNEAQLDKSGLPSDRFFAERPEGSVSTLKIQRTQQEDSAVYLCASSLGWTFPQHFGDGTRLSIL.

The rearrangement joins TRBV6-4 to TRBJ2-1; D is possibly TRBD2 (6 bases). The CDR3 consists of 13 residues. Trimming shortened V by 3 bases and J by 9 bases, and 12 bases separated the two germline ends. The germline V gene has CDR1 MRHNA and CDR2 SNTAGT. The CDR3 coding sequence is TGTGCCAGCAGTGAATTGGAGGGAGGTGAGCAGTTCTTC. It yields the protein CASSELEGGEQFF.

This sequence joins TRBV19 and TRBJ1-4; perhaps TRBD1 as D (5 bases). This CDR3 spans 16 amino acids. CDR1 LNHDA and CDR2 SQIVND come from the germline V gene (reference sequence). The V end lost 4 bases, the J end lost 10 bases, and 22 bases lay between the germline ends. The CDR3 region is CASSTGGGLPITKLFF. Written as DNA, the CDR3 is TGTGCCAGTAGTACTGGGGGGGGACTGCCGATCACAAAACTGTTTTTT.

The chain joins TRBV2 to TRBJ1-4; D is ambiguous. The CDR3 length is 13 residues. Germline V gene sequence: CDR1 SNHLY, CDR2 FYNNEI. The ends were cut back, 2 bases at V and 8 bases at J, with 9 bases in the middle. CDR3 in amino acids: CASSETEGEKLFF. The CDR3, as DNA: TGTGCCAGCAGTGAAACAGAGGGCGAAAAACTGTTTTTT. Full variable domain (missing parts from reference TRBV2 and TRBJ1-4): EPEVTQTPSHQVTQMGQEVILRCVPISNHLYFYWYRQILGQKVEFLVSFYNNEISEKSEIFDDQFSVERPDGSNFTLKIRSTKLEDSAMYFCASSETEGEKLFFGSGTQLSVL.

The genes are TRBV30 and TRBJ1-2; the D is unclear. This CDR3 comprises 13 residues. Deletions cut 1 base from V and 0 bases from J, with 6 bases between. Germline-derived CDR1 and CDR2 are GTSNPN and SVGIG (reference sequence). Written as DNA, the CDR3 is TGTGCCTGGAGTGAAACACCTAACTATGGCTACACCTTC. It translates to CAWSETPNYGYTF.

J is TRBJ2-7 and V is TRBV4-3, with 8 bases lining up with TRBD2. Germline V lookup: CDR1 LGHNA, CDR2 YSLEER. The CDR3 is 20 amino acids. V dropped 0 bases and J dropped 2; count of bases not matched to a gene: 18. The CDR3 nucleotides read TGCGCCAGCAGCCAAGAACCGACGGGGGCGGTGGCGGGAGGCCCCTACGAGCAGTACTTC. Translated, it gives CASSQEPTGAVAGGPYEQYF.

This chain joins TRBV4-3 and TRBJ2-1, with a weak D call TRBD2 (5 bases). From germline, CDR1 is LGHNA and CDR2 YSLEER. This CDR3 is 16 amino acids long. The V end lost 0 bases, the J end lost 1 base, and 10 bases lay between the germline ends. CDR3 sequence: CASSQDQGLSYNEQFF. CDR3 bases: TGCGCCAGCAGCCAAGATCAAGGACTTTCCTACAATGAGCAGTTCTTC.

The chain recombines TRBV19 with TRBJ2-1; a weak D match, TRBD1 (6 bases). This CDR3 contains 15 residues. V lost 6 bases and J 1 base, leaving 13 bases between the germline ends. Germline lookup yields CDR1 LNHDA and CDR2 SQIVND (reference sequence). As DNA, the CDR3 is TGTGCCAGTAGCCAACAGGGACCTTCCTACAATGAGCAGTTCTTC. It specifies CASSQQGPSYNEQFF.

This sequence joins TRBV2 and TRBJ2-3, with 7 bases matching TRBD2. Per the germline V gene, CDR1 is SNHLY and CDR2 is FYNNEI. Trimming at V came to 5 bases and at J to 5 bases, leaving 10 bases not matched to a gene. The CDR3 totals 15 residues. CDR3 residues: CASSSDRGVEDTQYF. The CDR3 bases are TGTGCCAGCAGTTCCGATCGGGGGGTAGAAGATACGCAGTATTTT.

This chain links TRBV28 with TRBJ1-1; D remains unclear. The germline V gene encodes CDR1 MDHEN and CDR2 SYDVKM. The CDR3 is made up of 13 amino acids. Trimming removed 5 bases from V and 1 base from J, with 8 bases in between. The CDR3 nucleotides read TGTGCCAGCAGTCTGATACAGAACACTGAAGCTTTCTTT. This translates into CASSLIQNTEAFF.

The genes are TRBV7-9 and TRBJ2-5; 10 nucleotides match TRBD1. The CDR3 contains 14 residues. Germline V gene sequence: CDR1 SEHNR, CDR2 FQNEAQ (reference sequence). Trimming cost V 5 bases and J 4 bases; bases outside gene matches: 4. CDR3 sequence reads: CASSRDRGRETQYF. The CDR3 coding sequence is TGTGCCAGCAGCCGGGACAGGGGTAGAGAGACCCAGTACTTC. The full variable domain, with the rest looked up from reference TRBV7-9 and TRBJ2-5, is DTGVSQNPRHKITKRGQNVTFRCDPISEHNRLYWYRQTLGQGPEFLTYFQNEAQLEKSRLLSDRFSAERPKGSFSTLEIQRTEQGDSAMYLCASSRDRGRETQYFGPGTRLLVL.

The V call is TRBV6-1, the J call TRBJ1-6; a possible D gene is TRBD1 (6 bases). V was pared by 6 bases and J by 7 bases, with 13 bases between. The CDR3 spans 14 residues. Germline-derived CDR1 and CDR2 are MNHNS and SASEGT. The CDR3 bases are TGTGCCAGCAGGCAACAGGGCACCAATTCACCCCTCCACTTT. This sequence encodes CASRQQGTNSPLHF.

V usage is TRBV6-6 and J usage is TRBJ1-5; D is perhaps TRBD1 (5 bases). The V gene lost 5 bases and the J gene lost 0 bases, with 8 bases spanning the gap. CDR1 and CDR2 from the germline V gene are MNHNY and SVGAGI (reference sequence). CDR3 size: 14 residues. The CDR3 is CASSTQGSNQPQHF. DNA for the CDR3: TGTGCCAGCAGTACCCAGGGTAGCAATCAGCCCCAGCATTTT.

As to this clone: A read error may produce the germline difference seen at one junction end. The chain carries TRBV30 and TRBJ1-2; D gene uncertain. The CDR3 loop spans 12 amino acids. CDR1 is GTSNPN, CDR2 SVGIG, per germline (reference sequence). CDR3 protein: CARRPAGRGYTF. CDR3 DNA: TGTGCCCGGAGGCCGGCAGGTCGTGGCTACACCTTC.

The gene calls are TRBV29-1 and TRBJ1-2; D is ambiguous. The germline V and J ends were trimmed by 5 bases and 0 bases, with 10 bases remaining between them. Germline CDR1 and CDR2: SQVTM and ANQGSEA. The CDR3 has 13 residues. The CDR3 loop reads CSVPGLPNYGYTF. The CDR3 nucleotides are TGCAGCGTTCCAGGTTTGCCTAACTATGGCTACACCTTC.

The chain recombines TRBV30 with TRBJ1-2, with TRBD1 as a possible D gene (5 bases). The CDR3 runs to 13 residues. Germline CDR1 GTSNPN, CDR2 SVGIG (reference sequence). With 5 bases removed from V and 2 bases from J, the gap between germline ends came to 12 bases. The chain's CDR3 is CAWGLGGNYGYTF. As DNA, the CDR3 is TGTGCCTGGGGCCTCGGGGGGAACTATGGCTACACCTTC.

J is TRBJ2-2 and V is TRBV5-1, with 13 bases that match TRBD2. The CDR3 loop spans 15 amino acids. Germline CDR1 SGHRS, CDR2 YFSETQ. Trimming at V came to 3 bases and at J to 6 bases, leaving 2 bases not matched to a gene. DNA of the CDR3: TGCGCCAGCAGCTGGACTAGCGGGAGTTCCGGGGAGCTGTTTTTT. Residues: CASSWTSGSSGELFF.